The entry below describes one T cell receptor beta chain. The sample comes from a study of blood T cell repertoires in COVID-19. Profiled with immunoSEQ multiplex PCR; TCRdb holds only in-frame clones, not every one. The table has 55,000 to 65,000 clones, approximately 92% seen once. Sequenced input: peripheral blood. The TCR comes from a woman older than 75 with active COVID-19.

This chain's CDR3 is CASSLGDSLEQFF. The CDR3 DNA sequence: TGCGCCAGCAGCTTGGGAGACAGCCTCGAGCAGTTCTTC. This chain connects TRBV5-1 to TRBJ2-1; tentative D call: TRBD1 (5 bases). CDR1 is SGHRS and CDR2 is YFSETQ in the germline V gene. The V and J ends lost 0 bases and 10 bases respectively, with 11 bases between them. The CDR3 has 13 amino acids. Looking up the rest from reference TRBV5-1 and TRBJ2-1 gives the full variable domain: KAGVTQTPRYLIKTRGQQVTLSCSPISGHRSVSWYQQTPGQGLQFLFEYFSETQRNKGNFPGRFSGRQFSNSRSEMNVSTLELGDSALYLCASSLGDSLEQFFGPGTRLTVL.